One and the same sample provided the 29 T cell receptor beta chains below, sequenced in a study of T-cell memory formation after mild COVID-19. One entry per CDR3 protein, called by TCRdb with MiXCR from the 5' RACE reads. The table has roughly 500,000 distinct CDR3 sequences, 20% seen once; the top ten hold around 12%. The sample taken for sequencing was PBMCs or a T cell subset sorted from them (not recorded which). These receptors all stem from an adult woman who had mild COVID-19 (a few samples of this study predate the infection). Cell type and time point are not known.

This clonotype was seen a handful of times. CDR3 DNA sequence: TGCGCCGAGGCTAGGGACTACAATGAGCAGTTCTTC. Residues: CAEARDYNEQFF. The V and J genes are TRBV4-1 and TRBJ2-1, with D uncertain. The CDR3 has 12 residues. The germline CDR1 and CDR2 sequences are MGHRA and YSYEKL. Trimming took 11 bases from V and 3 from J, leaving 11 bases between them.

The gene calls are TRBV15 and TRBJ2-1; no firm D call. Trimming pared 0 bases from V and 0 bases from J, leaving 9 bases between. The CDR3 totals 16 residues. Germline assignment: CDR1 LNHNV and CDR2 YYDKDF (reference sequence). CDR3 nucleotides: TGTGCCACCAGCAGAGATCCCACGGGCTCCTACAATGAGCAGTTCTTC. Protein sequence: CATSRDPTGSYNEQFF. The full variable domain, its missing parts supplied by reference TRBV15 and TRBJ2-1, is DAMVIQNPRYQVTQFGKPVTLSCSQTLNHNVMYWYQQKSSQAPKLLFHYYDKDFNNEADTPDNFQSRRPNTSFCFLDIRSPGLGDTAMYLCATSRDPTGSYNEQFFGPGTRLTVL.

This clonotype has just a few counts. The chain links TRBV4-1 to TRBJ1-5; D perhaps matches TRBD1 (5 bases). The CDR3 runs 15 residues. Trimming pared 4 bases from V and 10 bases from J, leaving 20 bases between. Germline V lookup: CDR1 MGHRA, CDR2 YSYEKL. The CDR3 is CASSLSEDSEGPQHF. Here the CDR3 DNA reads TGCGCCAGCAGCCTTAGCGAAGACAGCGAAGGTCCCCAGCATTTT.

V and J are TRBV7-3 and TRBJ1-2; no clear D gene. From germline, CDR1 is SGHTA and CDR2 FQGTGA. V was shortened by 5 bases and J by 3 bases, with 19 bases between the two germline ends. The CDR3 consists of 16 residues. The CDR3 loop is CASSPHPRRPDYGYTF. CDR3 nucleotide sequence: TGTGCCAGCAGCCCCCATCCCAGGCGCCCCGACTATGGCTACACCTTC.

The rearrangement links TRBV15 to TRBJ2-3; D ambiguous. V was pared by 3 bases and J by 5 bases, with 18 bases between. Germline V gene data show CDR1 as LNHNV and CDR2 as YYDKDF (reference sequence). CDR3 length: 16 amino acids. The CDR3 loop reads CATSSTPIPAEDTQYF. CDR3 bases: TGTGCCACCAGCAGTACACCTATCCCGGCGGAAGATACGCAGTATTTT.

There are a few counts of this clonotype. The chain employs TRBV5-1 and TRBJ1-1; TRBD1 matches 9 bases. The germline gives CDR1 SGHRS, CDR2 YFSETQ. V was pared by 3 bases and J by 6 bases, with 6 bases of the junction left unmatched. CDR3 length equals 14 residues. Here the CDR3 reads CASSSRDRVAEAFF. The CDR3 DNA reads as TGCGCCAGCAGCTCCCGGGACAGGGTTGCTGAAGCTTTCTTT.

In its sample, this clonotype was seen many times. This chain links TRBV12-3 or TRBV12-4 with TRBJ1-1; D remains ambiguous. Trimming stripped 2 bases from V and 4 bases from J, with 8 bases between. This CDR3 region has 13 residues. CDR3 bases: TGTGCCAGCAGTTTATTGGTTGGCACTGAAGCTTTCTTT. Translation: CASSLLVGTEAFF.

This clonotype showed up many times. The V call is TRBV12-3 or TRBV12-4, the J call TRBJ2-2; D gene unclear. The CDR3 runs 12 residues. V was shortened by 4 bases and J by 6 bases, with 6 bases between the two germline ends. The CDR3, as DNA: TGTGCCAGCAGTTGGGTACCCGGGGAGCTGTTTTTT. It is translated as CASSWVPGELFF.

This clonotype was observed a few times. The chain has TRBV20-1 and TRBJ1-2, with D uncertain. Trimming pared 3 bases from V and 4 bases from J, leaving 24 bases between. The CDR3 totals 17 residues. Germline V gene lookup returns CDR1 DFQATT and CDR2 SNEGSKA (reference sequence). CDR3 coding DNA: TGCAGTGCTAGCCCGGCCTTTATAGGCACAGAACCCTATGGCTACACCTTC. Translating it yields CSASPAFIGTEPYGYTF.

The genes are TRBV12-3 or TRBV12-4 and TRBJ2-3; TRBD2 is a possible D gene (6 bases). The CDR3 extends over 17 amino acids. V was pared by 0 bases and J by 2 bases, with 15 bases between. CDR3 in amino acids: CASSLARLGLFTDTQYF. The CDR3 region has the DNA TGTGCCAGCAGTTTAGCGCGGCTAGGACTATTCACAGATACGCAGTATTTT.

The chain has TRBV6-1 and TRBJ1-1; no clear D gene. CDR3 length: 14 residues. V gave up 3 bases and J gave up 4 bases, with 12 bases separating them. Germline CDR1 reads MNHNS; CDR2 reads SASEGT. The CDR3 spells CASSDYRDGTEAFF. CDR3 bases: TGTGCCAGCAGTGATTATAGGGATGGCACTGAAGCTTTCTTT.

This chain links TRBV4-1 with TRBJ2-1, with D possibly TRBD2 on 5 matching bases. The CDR3 length is 18 residues. V was shortened by 0 bases and J by 0 bases, with 15 bases between the two germline ends. Germline CDR1 and CDR2: MGHRA and YSYEKL. The CDR3 DNA reads TGCGCCAGCAGCCAAGATCCCGCAGCTAGCCTCTCCTACAATGAGCAGTTCTTC. As protein: CASSQDPAASLSYNEQFF.

The V and J genes are TRBV20-1 and TRBJ2-2; D is unresolved. The germline V gene encodes CDR1 DFQATT and CDR2 SNEGSKA (reference sequence). Trimming took off 0 bases at V and 3 bases at J, with 8 bases between the two ends. CDR3 size: 14 residues. CDR3 bases: TGCAGTGCTAGAGATTCGGGCTACACCGGGGAGCTGTTTTTT. It specifies CSARDSGYTGELFF.

The sample holds a few counts of this clonotype. The V gene is TRBV19, the J gene TRBJ2-4, with D tentatively TRBD2 (5 bases). Trimming removed 4 bases from V and 1 base from J, with 20 bases in between. CDR3 size: 18 residues. Germline loops: CDR1 LNHDA, CDR2 SQIVND (reference sequence). The CDR3 loop is CASSTRPLWESAKNIQYF. CDR3 coding DNA: TGTGCCAGTAGTACCCGTCCATTGTGGGAGAGTGCCAAAAACATTCAGTACTTC.

This clonotype was seen more than once but under ten times. V gene TRBV7-9 combines with J gene TRBJ2-5, with unresolved D. The CDR3 loop spans 14 amino acids. V lost 5 bases to trimming and J lost 5 bases, with 15 bases between them. CDR1 is SEHNR and CDR2 is FQNEAQ in the germline V gene (reference sequence). Here the CDR3 reads CASSPLVGSETQYF. For the CDR3, the DNA is TGTGCCAGCAGCCCTCTAGTGGGGTCGGAGACCCAGTACTTC. The variable domain in full, with the rest retrieved from reference TRBV7-9 and TRBJ2-5, is DTGVSQNPRHKITKRGQNVTFRCDPISEHNRLYWYRQTLGQGPEFLTYFQNEAQLEKSRLLSDRFSAERPKGSFSTLEIQRTEQGDSAMYLCASSPLVGSETQYFGPGTRLLVL.

J is TRBJ1-2 and V is TRBV12-3 or TRBV12-4; 8 bases align to TRBD1. V lost 3 bases, J lost 4 bases, and 1 base stayed unmatched. The CDR3 sequence is 13 residues long. The CDR3 DNA sequence: TGTGCCAGCAGTTTTCAGGGGGCCTATGGCTACACCTTC. Translated, it gives CASSFQGAYGYTF.

V usage is TRBV29-1 and J usage is TRBJ2-7; D is undetermined. This CDR3 region has 12 residues. V was shortened by 7 bases and J by 4 bases, with 14 bases between the two germline ends. Germline V lookup: CDR1 SQVTM, CDR2 ANQGSEA. The CDR3: CSAGKERYEQYF. For the CDR3, the DNA is TGCAGCGCTGGTAAAGAGCGATACGAGCAGTACTTC.

This clonotype was observed a few times. CDR3 nucleotides: TGTGCCAGCACCGTATCAGCCAAAAACATTCAGTACTTC. The encoded protein is CASTVSAKNIQYF. The genes are TRBV12-3 or TRBV12-4 and TRBJ2-4; D not resolved. The CDR3 spans 13 residues. V was pared by 7 bases and J by 0 bases, with 7 bases between.

This clonotype showed up just a few times. The chain carries TRBV20-1 and TRBJ2-5; 10 nucleotides line up with TRBD2. After removal of 5 bases from V and 2 bases from J, the junction contained 5 bases not matched to a gene. This CDR3 has 14 amino acids. CDR1 DFQATT and CDR2 SNEGSKA come from the germline V gene (reference sequence). CDR3 bases: TGCAGTGCTCCCCTAGCGGGGGAGCAAGAGACCCAGTACTTC. Protein sequence: CSAPLAGEQETQYF.

This clonotype was seen a handful of times. The chain couples TRBV12-3 or TRBV12-4 to TRBJ2-1; TRBD2 aligns across 11 bases. The CDR3 contains 15 residues. With V trimmed by 6 bases and J by 8 bases, 9 bases remained unmatched. The CDR3 bases are TGTGCCAGCAGACCGGGACTAGCGGCATGGGATGAGCAGTTCTTC. The encoded protein is CASRPGLAAWDEQFF.

This clonotype appeared a few times. This rearrangement joins TRBV19 to TRBJ1-6; D gene uncertain. Deletions cut 1 base from V and 5 bases from J, with 9 bases between. This CDR3 comprises 15 residues. Germline-derived CDR1 and CDR2 are LNHDA and SQIVND (reference sequence). The CDR3 is CASSIGTGNNSPLHF. The CDR3 DNA reads as TGTGCCAGTAGTATAGGAACGGGGAATAATTCACCCCTCCACTTT.

This chain connects TRBV7-9 to TRBJ1-4; 7 bases are a match to TRBD1. V gave up 5 bases and J gave up 4 bases; unmatched junction bases: 10. The germline CDR1 and CDR2 sequences are SEHNR and FQNEAQ (reference sequence). This CDR3 region has 16 residues. The CDR3 protein is CASSQQGRGVNEKLFF. CDR3 DNA: TGTGCCAGCAGCCAACAGGGGAGAGGGGTTAATGAAAAACTGTTTTTT.

This chain joins TRBV27 and TRBJ1-2; maybe TRBD1 (5 bases). Germline loops: CDR1 MNHEY, CDR2 SMNVEV (reference sequence). V was trimmed by 3 bases and J by 8 bases, leaving 10 bases between them. The CDR3 sequence is 12 residues long. The DNA of the CDR3 is TGTGCCAGCAGTTTTTGGGGCGGCGGCTACACCTTC. Translation: CASSFWGGGYTF.

The chain joins TRBV7-2 to TRBJ1-4; the D gene is possibly TRBD1 (5 bases). The CDR3 length is 14 residues. CDR1 and CDR2 (germline): SGHTA, FQGNSA. V was trimmed by 4 bases and J by 4 bases, leaving 10 bases between them. DNA of the CDR3: TGTGCCAGCAGCTCGGCAGGGATTAATGAAAAACTGTTTTTT. This gives the protein CASSSAGINEKLFF.

The DNA of the CDR3 is TGTGCCAGCAGCCAAGTCCAGGGTGGTCCCTACGAGCAGTACTTC. Translated, it gives CASSQVQGGPYEQYF. The chain has TRBV4-2 and TRBJ2-7, with D maybe TRBD1 (5 bases). Deletions cut 1 base from V and 2 bases from J, with 12 bases between. The CDR3 covers 15 residues. The germline V gene has CDR1 LGHNA and CDR2 YNFKEQ.

This clonotype was counted a few times. The chain is built from TRBV12-3 or TRBV12-4 and TRBJ2-2, with D possibly TRBD2 on 5 matching bases. The CDR3 runs 16 residues. The V gene lost 6 bases and the J gene lost 4 bases, with 18 bases spanning the gap. The CDR3 loop is CASRGGLILGTGELFF. For the CDR3, the DNA is TGTGCCAGCAGGGGCGGACTCATCCTGGGCACCGGGGAGCTGTTTTTT.

The chain links TRBV4-1 to TRBJ2-1, with D unclear. The V end lost 4 bases, the J end lost 5 bases, and 12 bases lay between the germline ends. This CDR3 spans 14 amino acids. The germline gives CDR1 MGHRA, CDR2 YSYEKL. The CDR3 DNA sequence: TGCGCCAGCAGCCGCGCCCCCGGAGACAATGAGCAGTTCTTC. Encoded protein: CASSRAPGDNEQFF.

The rearrangement joins TRBV12-3 or TRBV12-4 to TRBJ1-1, with 10 bases lining up with TRBD1. This CDR3 spans 14 amino acids. After removal of 4 bases from V and 4 bases from J, the junction contained 3 bases not matched to a gene. The CDR3 sequence is CASSWGQGSTEAFF. The CDR3 region has the DNA TGTGCCAGCAGTTGGGGACAGGGGAGCACTGAAGCTTTCTTT.

This chain uses TRBV12-3 or TRBV12-4 with TRBJ2-7; D gene uncertain. The V and J ends lost 10 bases and 9 bases respectively, with 22 bases between them. The CDR3 is 13 amino acids. The CDR3 loop reads CATCRGSQSRQYF. The CDR3 DNA is TGTGCCACCTGCCGTGGGTCACAGTCACGGCAGTACTTC.